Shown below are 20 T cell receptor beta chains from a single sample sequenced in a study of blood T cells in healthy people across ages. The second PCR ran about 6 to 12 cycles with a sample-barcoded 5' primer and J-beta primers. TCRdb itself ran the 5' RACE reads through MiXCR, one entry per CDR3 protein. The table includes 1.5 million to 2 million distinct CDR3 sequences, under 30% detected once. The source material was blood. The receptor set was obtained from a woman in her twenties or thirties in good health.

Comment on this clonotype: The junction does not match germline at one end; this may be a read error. Written as DNA, the CDR3 is TGCACCAGCAGTGAGGCTAGCGGGGGTAGCACAGATACGCAGTATTTT. Its translation: CTSSEASGGSTDTQYF. V and J are TRBV10-2 and TRBJ2-3, with 10 bases identical to TRBD2. Looked up from germline, CDR1 is WSHSY and CDR2 is SAAADI. This CDR3 region has 16 residues.

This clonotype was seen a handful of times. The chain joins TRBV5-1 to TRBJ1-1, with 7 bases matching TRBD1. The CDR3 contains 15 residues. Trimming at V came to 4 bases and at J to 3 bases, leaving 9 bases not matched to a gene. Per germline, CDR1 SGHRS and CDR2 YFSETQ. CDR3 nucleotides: TGCGCCAGCAGCCTCAACAGGGGAGGGGACACTGAAGCTTTCTTT. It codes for CASSLNRGGDTEAFF.

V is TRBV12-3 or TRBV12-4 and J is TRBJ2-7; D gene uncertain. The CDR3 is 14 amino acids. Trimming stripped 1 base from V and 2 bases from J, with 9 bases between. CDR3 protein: CASSLEWEAYEQYF. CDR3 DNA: TGTGCCAGCAGTTTAGAATGGGAAGCCTACGAGCAGTACTTC.

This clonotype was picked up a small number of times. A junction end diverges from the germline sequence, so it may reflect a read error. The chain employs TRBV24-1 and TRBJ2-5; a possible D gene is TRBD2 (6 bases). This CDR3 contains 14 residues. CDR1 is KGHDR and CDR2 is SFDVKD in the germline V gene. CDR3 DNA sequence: TGTGCCACCTGTGAGATTGGGACTCAAGAGACCCAGTACTTC. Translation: CATCEIGTQETQYF.

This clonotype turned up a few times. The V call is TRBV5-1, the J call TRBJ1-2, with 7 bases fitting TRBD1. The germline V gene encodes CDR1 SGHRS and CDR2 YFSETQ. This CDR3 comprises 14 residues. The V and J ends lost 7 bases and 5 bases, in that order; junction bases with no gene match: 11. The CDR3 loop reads CASRNSGTAYGYTF. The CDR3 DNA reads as TGCGCCAGCCGCAACTCCGGGACAGCTTATGGCTACACCTTC. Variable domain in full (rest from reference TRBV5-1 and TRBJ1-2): KAGVTQTPRYLIKTRGQQVTLSCSPISGHRSVSWYQQTPGQGLQFLFEYFSETQRNKGNFPGRFSGRQFSNSRSEMNVSTLELGDSALYLCASRNSGTAYGYTFGSGTRLTVV.

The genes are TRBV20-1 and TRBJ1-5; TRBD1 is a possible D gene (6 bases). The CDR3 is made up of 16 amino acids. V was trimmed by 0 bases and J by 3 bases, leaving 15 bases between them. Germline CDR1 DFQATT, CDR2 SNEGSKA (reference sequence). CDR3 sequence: CSARDPGAGDNQPQHF. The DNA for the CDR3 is TGCAGTGCTAGAGATCCCGGCGCAGGGGACAATCAGCCCCAGCATTTT.

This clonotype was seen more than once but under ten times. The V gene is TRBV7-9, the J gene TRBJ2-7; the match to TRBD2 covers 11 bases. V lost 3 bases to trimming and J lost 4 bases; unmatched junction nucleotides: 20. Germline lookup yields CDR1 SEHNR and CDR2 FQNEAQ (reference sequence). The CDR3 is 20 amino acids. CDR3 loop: CASSFPPLSGGALGGYEQYF. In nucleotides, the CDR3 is TGTGCCAGCAGCTTCCCACCCCTTAGCGGGGGGGCTCTGGGCGGTTACGAGCAGTACTTC.

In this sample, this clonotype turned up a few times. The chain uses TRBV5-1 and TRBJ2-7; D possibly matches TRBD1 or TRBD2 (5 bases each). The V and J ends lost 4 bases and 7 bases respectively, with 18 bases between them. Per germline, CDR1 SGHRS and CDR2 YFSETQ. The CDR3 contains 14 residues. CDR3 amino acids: CASSNPGPPWEQYF. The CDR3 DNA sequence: TGCGCCAGCAGCAACCCGGGACCTCCGTGGGAGCAGTACTTC.

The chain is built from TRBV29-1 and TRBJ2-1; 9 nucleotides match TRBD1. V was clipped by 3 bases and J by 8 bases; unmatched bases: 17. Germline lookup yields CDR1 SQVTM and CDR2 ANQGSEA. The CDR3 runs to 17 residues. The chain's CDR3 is CSVDYSTRGQGGDEQFF. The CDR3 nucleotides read TGCAGCGTTGATTACTCTACGAGGGGACAGGGTGGTGATGAGCAGTTCTTC.

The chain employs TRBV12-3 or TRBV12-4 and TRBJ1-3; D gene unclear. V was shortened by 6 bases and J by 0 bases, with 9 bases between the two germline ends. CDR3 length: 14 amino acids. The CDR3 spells CASSERSSGNTIYF. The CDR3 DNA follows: TGTGCCAGCAGCGAGAGGAGCTCTGGAAACACCATATATTTT.

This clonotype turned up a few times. CDR3 loop: CASSDRRTSGRSNEQFF. The CDR3 nucleotides read TGTGCCAGCAGTGACCGCCGGACTAGCGGGAGGTCGAATGAGCAGTTCTTC. The chain carries TRBV6-1 and TRBJ2-1; 14 bases are a match to TRBD2. The CDR3 consists of 17 residues. J lost 7 bases, V lost 3 bases, and 8 bases had no gene match. Germline loops: CDR1 MNHNS, CDR2 SASEGT.

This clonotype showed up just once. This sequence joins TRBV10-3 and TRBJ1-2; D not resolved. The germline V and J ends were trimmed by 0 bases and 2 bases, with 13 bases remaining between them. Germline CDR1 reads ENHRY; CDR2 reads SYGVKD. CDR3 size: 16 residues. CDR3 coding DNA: TGTGCCATCAGTGAGTCGAGTGGGCAGGCGAACTATGGCTACACCTTC. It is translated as CAISESSGQANYGYTF.

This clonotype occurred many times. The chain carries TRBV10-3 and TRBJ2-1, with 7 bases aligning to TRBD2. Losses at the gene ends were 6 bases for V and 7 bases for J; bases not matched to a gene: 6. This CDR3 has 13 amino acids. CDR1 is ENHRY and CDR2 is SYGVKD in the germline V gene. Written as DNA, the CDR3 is TGTGCCATCAGCGGGGGGTTCGCAAATGAGCAGTTCTTC. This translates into CAISGGFANEQFF.

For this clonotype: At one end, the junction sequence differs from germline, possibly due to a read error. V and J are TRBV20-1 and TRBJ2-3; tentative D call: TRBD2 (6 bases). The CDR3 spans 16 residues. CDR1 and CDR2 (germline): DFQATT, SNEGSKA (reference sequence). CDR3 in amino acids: CSAGETGTGGANTQYF. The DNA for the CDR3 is TGCAGTGCTGGAGAGACCGGGACTGGCGGGGCTAATACGCAGTATTTT.

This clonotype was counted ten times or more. CDR3 nucleotide sequence: TGCAGCGTCGTAATGACCGGGACAGCAGGGGATGAGCAGTTCTTC. This translates into CSVVMTGTAGDEQFF. The chain employs TRBV29-1 and TRBJ2-1, with TRBD1 matching over 7 bases. This CDR3 is built from 15 residues. Germline CDR1 and CDR2: SQVTM and ANQGSEA. Germline trimming cut 6 bases from V and 8 bases from J; bases unmatched to any gene: 16.

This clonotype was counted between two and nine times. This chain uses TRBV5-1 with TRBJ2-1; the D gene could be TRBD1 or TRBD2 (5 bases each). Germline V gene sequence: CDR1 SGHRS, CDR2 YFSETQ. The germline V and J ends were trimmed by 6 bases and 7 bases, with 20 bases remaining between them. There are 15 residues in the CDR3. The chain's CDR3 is CASTLAWQGENEQFF. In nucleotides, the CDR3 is TGCGCCAGCACCCTTGCGTGGCAGGGAGAAAATGAGCAGTTCTTC.

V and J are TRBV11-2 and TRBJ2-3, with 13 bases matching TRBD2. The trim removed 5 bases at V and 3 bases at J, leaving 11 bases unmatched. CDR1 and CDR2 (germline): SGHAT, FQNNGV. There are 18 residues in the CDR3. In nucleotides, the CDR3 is TGTGCCAGCAGCCGCCTCGGGACTAGCGGGGTATGGACAGATACGCAGTATTTT. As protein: CASSRLGTSGVWTDTQYF.

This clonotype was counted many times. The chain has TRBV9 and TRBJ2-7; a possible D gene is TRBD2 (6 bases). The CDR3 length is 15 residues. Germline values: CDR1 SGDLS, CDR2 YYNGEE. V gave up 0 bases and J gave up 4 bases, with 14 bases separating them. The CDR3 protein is CASSVAGGGKYEQYF. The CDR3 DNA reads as TGTGCCAGCAGCGTAGCAGGCGGCGGGAAATACGAGCAGTACTTC. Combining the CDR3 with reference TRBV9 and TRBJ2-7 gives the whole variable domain DSGVTQTPKHLITATGQRVTLRCSPRSGDLSVYWYQQSLDQGLQFLIQYYNGEERAKGNILERFSAQQFPDLHSELNLSSLELGDSALYFCASSVAGGGKYEQYFGPGTRLTVT.

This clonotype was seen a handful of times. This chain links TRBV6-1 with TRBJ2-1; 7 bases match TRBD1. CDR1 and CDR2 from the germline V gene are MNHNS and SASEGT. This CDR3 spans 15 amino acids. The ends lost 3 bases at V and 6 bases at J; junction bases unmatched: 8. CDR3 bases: TGTGCCAGCAGTGACCGACAGGGAGTTTCCAATGAGCAGTTCTTC. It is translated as CASSDRQGVSNEQFF.

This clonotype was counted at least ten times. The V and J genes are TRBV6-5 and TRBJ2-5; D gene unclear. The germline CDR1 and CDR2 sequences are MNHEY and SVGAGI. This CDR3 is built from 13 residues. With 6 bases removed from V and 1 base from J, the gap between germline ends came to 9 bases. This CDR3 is CASRLLLQETQYF. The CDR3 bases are TGTGCCAGCAGATTACTACTCCAAGAGACCCAGTACTTC.